These 22 T cell receptor beta chains originate from one sample sequenced in a study of blood T cell repertoires in COVID-19. Profiling relied on immunoSEQ multiplex PCR, and the TCRdb table lists in-frame clones only, not all of them. The table shows 50,000 to 80,000 clones, with about four fifths occurring only once. The specimen was peripheral blood. The receptors here all came from a human donor in a cohort sampled during active COVID-19.

J is TRBJ2-2 and V is TRBV9, with D unclear. CDR1 is SGDLS, CDR2 YYNGEE, per germline. V lost 0 bases and J lost 4, with 10 bases in between. The CDR3 is 15 amino acids. The CDR3 DNA follows: TGTGCCAGCAGCGTAGCAAGTGTCGGCACCGGGGAGCTGTTTTTT. Its translation: CASSVASVGTGELFF.

V gene TRBV5-1 combines with J gene TRBJ2-7; D perhaps matches TRBD2 (6 bases). In germline, CDR1 is SGHRS, CDR2 YFSETQ. Trimming cost V 8 bases and J 3 bases, with 33 bases left between them. The length of the CDR3 is 19 residues. DNA for the CDR3: TGCGCCAGAAGCATTCGACCCGGCCCGTTGGGACTTAGGAACTACGAGCAGTACTTC. This translates into CARSIRPGPLGLRNYEQYF.

J is TRBJ2-3 and V is TRBV30; TRBD2 is a possible D gene (6 bases). The V end was cut by 0 bases, the J end by 6 bases, with 10 bases between. This CDR3 comprises 13 residues. Germline values: CDR1 GTSNPN, CDR2 SVGIG (reference sequence). CDR3 DNA: TGTGCCTGGAGTGTCGCGGGGCCCGATACGCAGTATTTT. Translated, it gives CAWSVAGPDTQYF.

The rearrangement uses TRBV6-1 and TRBJ1-5, with 7 positions matching TRBD1. This CDR3 spans 16 amino acids. J was trimmed by 7 bases and V by 4 bases; bases with no gene match: 13. In germline, CDR1 is MNHNS, CDR2 SASEGT. CDR3 nucleotide sequence: TGTGCCAGCAGTGTAACCCTGACAGGGCGAGGCCAGCCCCAGCATTTT. As protein: CASSVTLTGRGQPQHF.

The chain carries TRBV19 and TRBJ1-3, with TRBD1 matching 8 bases. The germline V gene encodes CDR1 LNHDA and CDR2 SQIVND (reference sequence). J lost 0 bases, V lost 7 bases, and 14 bases had no gene match. The CDR3 is 18 amino acids. CDR3 DNA: TGTGCCAGTACCCTCCGCAGACAGGGGCTTTACTCTGGAAACACCATATATTTT. This gives the protein CASTLRRQGLYSGNTIYF.

The V and J genes are TRBV6-2 or TRBV6-3 and TRBJ1-4; the match to TRBD1 covers 9 bases. CDR3 size: 15 residues. The V gene's germline CDR1 is MNHEY and CDR2 SVGEGT. The V segment lost 5 bases and the J segment 2 bases; nucleotides outside the gene matches: 3. CDR3 DNA: TGTGCCAGCAGTAGAACAGGGGGCACTAATGAAAAACTGTTTTTT. This encodes CASSRTGGTNEKLFF.

The chain employs TRBV10-3 and TRBJ1-3, with 9 bases identical to TRBD1. Germline V gene data show CDR1 as ENHRY and CDR2 as SYGVKD. CDR3 length: 14 residues. With 6 bases clipped from V and 3 bases from J, the junction kept 3 bases outside the gene matches. CDR3 sequence reads: CAIRRTGDGNTIYF. In nucleotides, the CDR3 is TGTGCCATCAGAAGGACAGGGGATGGAAACACCATATATTTT.

The J gene is TRBJ1-2, the V gene TRBV5-1, with 8 bases fitting TRBD1. The V gene end was trimmed by 4 bases and the J gene end by 5 bases; junction bases not matched to a gene: 4. The CDR3 covers 13 residues. Germline CDR1 and CDR2: SGHRS and YFSETQ. The CDR3: CASSPWTGYGYTF. The CDR3 nucleotides read TGCGCCAGCAGCCCATGGACAGGGTATGGCTACACCTTC.

This clone was observed a handful of times. This chain links TRBV7-2 with TRBJ2-3; D is possibly TRBD1 (6 bases). Trimming took 5 bases from V and 1 from J, leaving 13 bases between them. The germline V gene encodes CDR1 SGHTA and CDR2 FQGNSA. The CDR3 loop spans 15 amino acids. The CDR3 coding sequence is TGTGCCAGCAGCCCCAATTGGGGGCGCACAGATACGCAGTATTTT. Its translation is CASSPNWGRTDTQYF.

This chain links TRBV3-1 (or the pseudogene TRBV3-2) with TRBJ2-3, with 9 bases that match TRBD2. V lost 1 base and J lost 1; bases outside the gene matches: 6. Germline loops: CDR1 LGHDT, CDR2 YNNKEL (reference sequence). This CDR3 region has 17 residues. CDR3 amino acids: CASSQALAGTRTDTQYF. CDR3 nucleotide sequence: TGTGCCAGCAGCCAAGCCCTAGCGGGGACGCGCACAGATACGCAGTATTTT.

This sequence joins TRBV7-2 and TRBJ2-5, with D tentatively TRBD2 (5 bases). V lost 4 bases to trimming and J lost 3 bases, with 15 bases between them. Germline V gene sequence: CDR1 SGHTA, CDR2 FQGNSA. CDR3 length: 15 residues. The CDR3 sequence is CASSSEGRAEETQYF. DNA of the CDR3: TGTGCCAGCAGCTCAGAGGGTAGGGCGGAAGAGACCCAGTACTTC.

This clone was counted between two and nine times. The V gene is TRBV7-9, the J gene TRBJ1-3; 7 nucleotides line up with TRBD1. The CDR3 is 14 residues long. Germline-derived CDR1 and CDR2 are SEHNR and FQNEAQ (reference sequence). With 6 bases clipped from V and 0 bases from J, the junction kept 2 bases outside the gene matches. The CDR3 is CASRRDSSGNTIYF. DNA of the CDR3: TGTGCCAGCAGACGGGACAGCTCTGGAAACACCATATATTTT.

V and J are TRBV2 and TRBJ2-1, with D possibly matching TRBD1 (6 bases). The CDR3 spans 15 residues. The V end was cut by 6 bases, the J end by 8 bases, with 20 bases between. CDR1 and CDR2 from the germline V gene are SNHLY and FYNNEI. DNA for the CDR3: TGTGCCAGCAGGGAGACCACAGGGTCCGTGGATGAGCAGTTCTTC. This translates into CASRETTGSVDEQFF.

The table lists this clone with a few counts. This chain joins TRBV6-5 and TRBJ1-2, with TRBD1 matching 7 bases. The germline V gene encodes CDR1 MNHEY and CDR2 SVGAGI. V gave up 5 bases and J gave up 7 bases; unmatched junction bases: 13. This CDR3 is built from 15 residues. CDR3 loop: CASSTQTGTPGGYTF. The CDR3 DNA sequence: TGTGCCAGCAGTACCCAGACAGGGACTCCGGGTGGCTACACCTTC.

This rearrangement joins TRBV30 to TRBJ2-5; 7 bases fit TRBD2. The CDR3 loop spans 15 amino acids. Germline V CDR1 and CDR2: GTSNPN, SVGIG (reference sequence). J lost 1 base, V lost 2 bases, and 7 bases had no gene match. The chain's CDR3 is CAWSLPAGVQETQYF. The CDR3 coding sequence is TGTGCCTGGAGTCTCCCCGCGGGGGTCCAAGAGACCCAGTACTTC.

This clone was found once. The chain is built from TRBV5-1 and TRBJ2-1; 7 bases match TRBD1. Per germline, CDR1 SGHRS and CDR2 YFSETQ. The length of the CDR3 is 16 residues. Trimming took 4 bases from V and 2 from J; bases not matched to a gene: 9. The CDR3: CASSRSGTDTYNEQFF. The CDR3 region has the DNA TGCGCCAGCAGCCGCTCGGGGACAGATACCTACAATGAGCAGTTCTTC.

This chain connects TRBV4-3 to TRBJ1-2, with 9 nucleotides matching TRBD1. The CDR3 is 15 amino acids. V was clipped by 4 bases and J by 0 bases; unmatched bases: 3. Germline V gene lookup returns CDR1 LGHNA and CDR2 YSLEER. CDR3 nucleotides: TGCGCCAGCAGCCCCCGACAGGGGGCTAACTATGGCTACACCTTC. Its translation is CASSPRQGANYGYTF.

The count of this clone is one. The chain combines TRBV19 with TRBJ2-1, with D perhaps matching TRBD2 (6 bases). CDR3 length: 15 amino acids. CDR1 and CDR2 from the germline V gene are LNHDA and SQIVND (reference sequence). The V end was cut by 0 bases, the J end by 5 bases, with 11 bases between. The CDR3 here is CASSIESGRNNEQFF. The CDR3 DNA follows: TGTGCCAGTAGTATAGAAAGCGGGCGCAACAATGAGCAGTTCTTC.

This clone was counted between two and nine times. The chain links TRBV6-6 to TRBJ2-2; 9 bases align to TRBD1. CDR3 length: 16 residues. Germline CDR1 reads MNHNY; CDR2 reads SVGAGI (reference sequence). The J segment lost 4 bases and the V segment lost 5 bases, leaving 8 bases of the junction unmatched. DNA of the CDR3: TGTGCCAGCAGTGGCACAGGGGGCGCGGGCACCGGGGAGCTGTTTTTT. Protein product: CASSGTGGAGTGELFF.

This clone has a single count. V usage is TRBV9 and J usage is TRBJ2-3, with TRBD2 matching 10 bases. V shed 0 bases, J shed 3 bases, and the junction held 4 bases outside the gene matches. In germline, CDR1 is SGDLS, CDR2 YYNGEE. This CDR3 contains 16 residues. The DNA of the CDR3 is TGTGCCAGCAGCGTAGAGAGCGGGGGGGGTACAGATACGCAGTATTTT. It encodes CASSVESGGGTDTQYF.

This chain links TRBV5-6 with TRBJ2-2; TRBD1 might be the D (6 bases). The V and J ends lost 0 bases and 5 bases respectively, with 14 bases between them. The length of the CDR3 is 16 residues. The V gene's germline CDR1 is SGHDT and CDR2 YYEEEE. CDR3 sequence (DNA): TGTGCCAGCAGCTTGGTAACAGGGTCGTTAACCGGGGAGCTGTTTTTT. It encodes CASSLVTGSLTGELFF. Looking up the rest from reference TRBV5-6 and TRBJ2-2 gives the full variable domain: DAGVTQSPTHLIKTRGQQVTLRCSPKSGHDTVSWYQQALGQGPQFIFQYYEEEERQRGNFPDRFSGHQFPNYSSELNVNALLLGDSALYLCASSLVTGSLTGELFFGEGSRLTVL.

CDR3 DNA: TGCGCCAGCAGCCATTCCGGGACAGGGACACAAGAGACCCAGTACTTC. This codes for CASSHSGTGTQETQYF. The V gene is TRBV5-1, the J gene TRBJ2-5, with 9 bases that match TRBD1. This CDR3 has 16 amino acids. Per germline, CDR1 SGHRS and CDR2 YFSETQ. Trimming took 4 bases from V and 2 from J; bases not matched to a gene: 9.